Sequencing of this TCR beta chain was carried out in a study of monozygotic twins with inflammatory bowel disease. Whole-study results and caveats: By inverse Simpson index, TCRbeta diversity was lower in IBD patients than in healthy co-twins.

TCRdb reprocessed the 5' RACE reads, with one entry per CDR3 protein and no DNA. In total, the table holds around 200,000 distinct CDR3 sequences. With regard to this clonotype: What it binds is not known.

This CDR3 spans 14 amino acids. Germline V gene lookup returns CDR1 MNHEY and CDR2 SMNVEV (reference sequence). V and J are TRBV27 and TRBJ1-3. The sequencing sample was made of blood. This clonotype was obtained from a human donor with ulcerative colitis or Crohn's disease, or a healthy co-twin of an affected twin (not recorded which). The chain's CDR3 is CASSLGQLGNTIYF.